This T cell receptor beta chain is from a study of Graves' ophthalmopathy and Graves' hyperthyroidism. In the study overall: No progression to ophthalmopathy over 18 months defined stable hyperthyroidism.

RNA transcripts served as template for amplifying TCR beta CDR3 sequences. An initial RT-PCR round employing HTBI primers preceded a second-round multiplex PCR. TCRdb independently ran MiXCR on the multiplex PCR reads; one entry per CDR3 protein. Among about 1.2 million distinct CDR3 sequences, less than 45% were seen once, and the ten largest hold 8.5% to 14%. Hyperthyroidism patients, aged 18 to 65, were newly diagnosed, under 2 months' duration. Certain patients, namely those with other autoimmune diseases, uncontrolled infections, pregnancy or lactation, were excluded. The germline CDR1 and CDR2 sequences are MNHEY and SMNVEV (reference sequence). V was trimmed by 6 bases and J by 0 bases, leaving 15 bases between them. CDR3 length equals 15 residues.

The rearrangement uses TRBV27 and TRBJ2-7, with a possible D match to TRBD2 (6 bases). Specimen: peripheral blood or thyroid tissue (not recorded which). This TCR derives from an adult man with Graves' hyperthyroidism. In DNA form, the CDR3 reads TGTGCCAGCAGGACTCATAGCGGCCCCTCCTACGAGCAGTACTTC. Translating gives CASRTHSGPSYEQYF.